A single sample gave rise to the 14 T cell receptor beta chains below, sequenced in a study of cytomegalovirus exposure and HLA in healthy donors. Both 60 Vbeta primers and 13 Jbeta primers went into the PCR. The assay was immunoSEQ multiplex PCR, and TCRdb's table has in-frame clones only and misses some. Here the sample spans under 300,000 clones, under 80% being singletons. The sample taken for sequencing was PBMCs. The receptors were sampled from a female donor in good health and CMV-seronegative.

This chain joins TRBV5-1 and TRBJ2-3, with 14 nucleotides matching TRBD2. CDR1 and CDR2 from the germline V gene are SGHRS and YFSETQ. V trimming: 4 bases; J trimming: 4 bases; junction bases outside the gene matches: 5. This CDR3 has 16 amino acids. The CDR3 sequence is CASSPGGLAGADTQYF. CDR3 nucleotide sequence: TGCGCCAGCAGCCCGGGGGGACTAGCGGGAGCAGATACGCAGTATTTT.

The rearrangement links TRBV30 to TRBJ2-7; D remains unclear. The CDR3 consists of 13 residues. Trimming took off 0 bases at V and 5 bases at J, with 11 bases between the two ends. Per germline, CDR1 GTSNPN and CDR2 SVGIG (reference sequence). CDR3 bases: TGTGCCTGGAGTGTAACAGTTACCGACGAGCAGTACTTC. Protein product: CAWSVTVTDEQYF.

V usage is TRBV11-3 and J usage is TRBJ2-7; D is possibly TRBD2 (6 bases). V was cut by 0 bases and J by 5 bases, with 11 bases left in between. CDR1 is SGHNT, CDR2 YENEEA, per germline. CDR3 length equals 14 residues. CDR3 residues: CASSLEGGPHEQYF. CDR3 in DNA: TGTGCCAGCAGCTTAGAAGGAGGGCCGCACGAGCAGTACTTC.

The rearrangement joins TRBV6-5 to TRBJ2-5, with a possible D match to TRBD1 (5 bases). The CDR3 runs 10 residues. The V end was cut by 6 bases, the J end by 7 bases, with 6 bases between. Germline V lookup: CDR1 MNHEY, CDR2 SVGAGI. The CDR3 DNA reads TGTGCCAGCAGAGGGGCGACCCAGTACTTC. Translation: CASRGATQYF.

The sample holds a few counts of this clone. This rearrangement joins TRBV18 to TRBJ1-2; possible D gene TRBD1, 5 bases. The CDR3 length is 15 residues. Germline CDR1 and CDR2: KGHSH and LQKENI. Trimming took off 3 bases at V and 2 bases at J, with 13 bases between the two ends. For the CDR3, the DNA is TGTGCCAGCTCACCCGACCAGGGTTCCAACTATGGCTACACCTTC. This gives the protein CASSPDQGSNYGYTF.

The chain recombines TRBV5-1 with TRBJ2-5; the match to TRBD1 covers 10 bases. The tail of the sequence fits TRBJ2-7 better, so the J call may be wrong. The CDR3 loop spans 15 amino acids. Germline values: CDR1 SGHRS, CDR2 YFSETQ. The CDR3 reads CASSPEGTGVYEQYF. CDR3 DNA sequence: TGCGCCAGCAGCCCCGAAGGGACAGGGGTCTACGAGCAGTACTTC.

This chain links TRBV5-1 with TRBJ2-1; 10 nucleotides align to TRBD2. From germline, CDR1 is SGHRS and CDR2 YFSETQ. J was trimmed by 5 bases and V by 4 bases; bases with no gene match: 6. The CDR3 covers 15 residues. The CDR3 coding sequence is TGCGCCAGCAGCGTAGCGGGAGGTCAGGACAATGAGCAGTTCTTC. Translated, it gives CASSVAGGQDNEQFF.

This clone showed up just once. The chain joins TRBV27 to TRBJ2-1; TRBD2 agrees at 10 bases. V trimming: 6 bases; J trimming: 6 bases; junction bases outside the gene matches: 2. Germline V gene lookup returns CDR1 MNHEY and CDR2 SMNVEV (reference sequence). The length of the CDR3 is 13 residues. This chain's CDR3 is CASRAGGPNEQFF. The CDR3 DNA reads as TGTGCCAGCAGAGCGGGAGGGCCCAATGAGCAGTTCTTC.

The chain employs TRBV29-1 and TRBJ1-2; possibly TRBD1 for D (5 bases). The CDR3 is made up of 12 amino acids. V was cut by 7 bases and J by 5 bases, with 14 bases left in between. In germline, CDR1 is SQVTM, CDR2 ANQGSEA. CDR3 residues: CSALDGGYGYTF. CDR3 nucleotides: TGCAGCGCCCTAGACGGGGGGTATGGCTACACCTTC.

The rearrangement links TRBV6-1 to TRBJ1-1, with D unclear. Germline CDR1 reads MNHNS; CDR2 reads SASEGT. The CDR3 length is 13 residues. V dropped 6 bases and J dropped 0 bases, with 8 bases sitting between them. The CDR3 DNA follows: TGTGCCAGCAGCCTAGACTTGAACACTGAAGCTTTCTTT. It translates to CASSLDLNTEAFF.

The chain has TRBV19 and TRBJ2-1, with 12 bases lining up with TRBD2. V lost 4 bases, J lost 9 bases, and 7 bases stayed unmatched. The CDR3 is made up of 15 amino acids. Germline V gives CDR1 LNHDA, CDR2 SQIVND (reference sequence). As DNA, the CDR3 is TGTGCCAGTAGTACCTGGACTAGCGGGAAGGGTGAGCAGTTCTTC. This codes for CASSTWTSGKGEQFF.

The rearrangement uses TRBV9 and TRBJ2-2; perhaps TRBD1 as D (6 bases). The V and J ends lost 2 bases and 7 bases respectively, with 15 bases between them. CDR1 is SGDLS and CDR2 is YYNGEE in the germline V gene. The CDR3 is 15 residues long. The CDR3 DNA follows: TGTGCCAGCAGCGTGGATACAGGGTTGGGCGGGGAGCTGTTTTTT. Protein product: CASSVDTGLGGELFF.

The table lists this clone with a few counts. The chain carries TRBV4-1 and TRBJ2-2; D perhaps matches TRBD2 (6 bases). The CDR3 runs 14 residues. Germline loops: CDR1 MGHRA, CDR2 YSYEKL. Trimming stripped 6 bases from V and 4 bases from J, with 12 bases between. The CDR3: CASRGVGGTGELFF. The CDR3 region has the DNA TGCGCCAGCAGGGGAGTCGGGGGCACCGGGGAGCTGTTTTTT.

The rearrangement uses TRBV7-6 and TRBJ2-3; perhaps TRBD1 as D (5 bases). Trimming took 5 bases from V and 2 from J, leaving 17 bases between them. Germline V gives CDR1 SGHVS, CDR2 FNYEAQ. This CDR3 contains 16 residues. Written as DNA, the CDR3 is TGTGCCAGCAGCCAGACCCTAGGGGCCTTCACAGATACGCAGTATTTT. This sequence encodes CASSQTLGAFTDTQYF.